These 22 T cell receptor beta chains originate from one sample sequenced in a study of blood T cell repertoires in COVID-19. The repertoire was sequenced with immunoSEQ multiplex PCR; TCRdb's copy has only in-frame clones and lacks some. The data contain 25,000 or so clones, roughly 90% of them singletons. The specimen was peripheral blood. The receptors derive from a human donor in a cohort sampled during active COVID-19.

The chain recombines TRBV4-1 with TRBJ1-1, with D possibly matching TRBD1 (6 bases). From germline, CDR1 is MGHRA and CDR2 YSYEKL. The CDR3 is 16 amino acids. V dropped 2 bases and J dropped 1 base, with 14 bases sitting between them. The CDR3 loop is CASSQSRGRGNTEAFF. The DNA for the CDR3 is TGCGCCAGCAGCCAATCCAGGGGCAGGGGGAACACTGAAGCTTTCTTT.

The J gene is TRBJ2-7, the V gene TRBV5-5; TRBD2 agrees at 11 bases. CDR1 SGHKS and CDR2 YYEKEE come from the germline V gene (reference sequence). V gave up 0 bases and J gave up 3 bases; unmatched junction bases: 5. This CDR3 region has 16 residues. As DNA, the CDR3 is TGTGCCAGCAGCTTGGGGTTTAGCGGGAGGGGCTACGAGCAGTACTTC. Translation gives CASSLGFSGRGYEQYF. Full variable domain (outside the CDR3, taken from reference TRBV5-5 and TRBJ2-7): DAGVTQSPTHLIKTRGQQVTLRCSPISGHKSVSWYQQVLGQGPQFIFQYYEKEERGRGNFPDRFSARQFPNYSSELNVNALLLGDSALYLCASSLGFSGRGYEQYFGPGTRLTVT.

The V gene is TRBV19, the J gene TRBJ1-6; 8 bases agree with TRBD1. The V segment lost 5 bases and the J segment 4 bases; nucleotides outside the gene matches: 7. This CDR3 contains 16 residues. Germline CDR1 LNHDA, CDR2 SQIVND (reference sequence). The CDR3 region is CASSPKGTGYNSPLHF. The CDR3 DNA reads as TGTGCCAGTAGTCCAAAAGGGACAGGATATAATTCACCCCTCCACTTT.

The genes are TRBV5-1 and TRBJ2-1, with 7 bases fitting TRBD1. Germline V gene lookup returns CDR1 SGHRS and CDR2 YFSETQ. The V gene end was trimmed by 3 bases and the J gene end by 13 bases; junction bases not matched to a gene: 10. This CDR3 region has 13 residues. The CDR3 is CASSYESGQEQFF. DNA for the CDR3: TGCGCCAGCAGCTACGAAAGCGGACAGGAACAGTTCTTC.

The gene calls are TRBV6-6 and TRBJ2-7, with D possibly matching TRBD1 (7 bases). Germline loops: CDR1 MNHNY, CDR2 SVGAGI (reference sequence). Trimming pared 5 bases from V and 9 bases from J, leaving 11 bases between. This CDR3 is 11 amino acids long. As DNA, the CDR3 is TGTGCCAGCAGTCCCAGGGGGGTGCAGTACTTC. Protein product: CASSPRGVQYF.

J is TRBJ2-1 and V is TRBV9; weak D call: TRBD1 (6 bases). The CDR3 contains 14 residues. The germline CDR1 and CDR2 sequences are SGDLS and YYNGEE. Trimming took off 3 bases at V and 4 bases at J, with 11 bases between the two ends. CDR3 sequence: CASSAPGQYNEQFF. CDR3 bases: TGTGCCAGCAGCGCCCCGGGACAATACAATGAGCAGTTCTTC.

The V gene is TRBV28, the J gene TRBJ1-2; TRBD1 matches at 8 bases. Trimming took 5 bases from V and 4 from J; bases not matched to a gene: 6. The germline gives CDR1 MDHEN, CDR2 SYDVKM. The CDR3 length is 14 residues. CDR3 residues: CASSQGAQPYGYTF. DNA for the CDR3: TGTGCCAGCAGTCAGGGGGCCCAACCCTATGGCTACACCTTC.

The chain links TRBV7-9 to TRBJ1-1; 8 bases line up with TRBD1. Germline V gene data show CDR1 as SEHNR and CDR2 as FQNEAQ (reference sequence). The CDR3 consists of 16 residues. J lost 4 bases, V lost 7 bases, and 14 bases had no gene match. CDR3 sequence reads: CASTMTPTGGSTEAFF. The CDR3 DNA follows: TGTGCCAGCACCATGACCCCTACAGGGGGAAGCACTGAAGCTTTCTTT.

This chain links TRBV18 with TRBJ2-5; 14 nucleotides agree with TRBD2. Germline V gene lookup returns CDR1 KGHSH and CDR2 LQKENI. The V and J ends lost 5 bases and 4 bases, in that order; junction bases with no gene match: 3. The CDR3 loop spans 15 amino acids. The CDR3 DNA is TGTGCCAGCTCAACCGGGACTAGCGGGGGAGAGACCCAGTACTTC. Translated, it gives CASSTGTSGGETQYF.

A single count supports this clone. The chain is built from TRBV7-9 and TRBJ2-5; tentatively, D is TRBD1 (7 bases). V lost 0 bases and J lost 4, with 15 bases in between. The CDR3 contains 16 residues. The germline V gene encodes CDR1 SEHNR and CDR2 FQNEAQ (reference sequence). CDR3 bases: TGTGCCAGCAGCTTAGCGGTAGGAGGGGGCGGAGAGACCCAGTACTTC. Translating it yields CASSLAVGGGGETQYF.

The V and J genes are TRBV28 and TRBJ1-2, with D hard to call. Trimming stripped 2 bases from V and 0 bases from J, with 4 bases between. CDR1 is MDHEN, CDR2 SYDVKM, per germline. The CDR3 contains 13 residues. CDR3: CASSLKPNYGYTF. The CDR3 DNA reads TGTGCCAGCAGTTTAAAGCCTAACTATGGCTACACCTTC.

V usage is TRBV10-3 and J usage is TRBJ2-1; 13 nucleotides line up with TRBD2. V lost 2 bases and J lost 10; bases outside the gene matches: 5. CDR1 ENHRY and CDR2 SYGVKD come from the germline V gene. The length of the CDR3 is 15 residues. CDR3 in amino acids: CAISERLAGGGEQFF. In DNA form, the CDR3 reads TGTGCCATCAGTGAGCGACTAGCGGGGGGTGGGGAGCAGTTCTTC.

This chain joins TRBV2 and TRBJ2-3, with TRBD2 as a possible D gene (5 bases). Deletions cut 7 bases from V and 0 bases from J, with 11 bases between. The germline V gene encodes CDR1 SNHLY and CDR2 FYNNEI. There are 14 residues in the CDR3. CDR3 in amino acids: CASTLGPSTDTQYF. The CDR3 nucleotides are TGTGCCAGCACACTAGGACCTAGCACAGATACGCAGTATTTT.

V and J are TRBV7-2 and TRBJ2-2; D is uncertain. Germline CDR1 is SGHTA and CDR2 is FQGNSA. V was clipped by 2 bases and J by 0 bases, with 10 bases between them. There are 16 residues in the CDR3. The chain's CDR3 is CASSLSTRANTGELFF. CDR3 nucleotides: TGTGCCAGCAGCTTATCCACGAGAGCGAACACCGGGGAGCTGTTTTTT.

The chain joins TRBV9 to TRBJ2-3; 10 positions match TRBD2. The CDR3 runs 14 residues. Germline V CDR1 and CDR2: SGDLS, YYNGEE. V shed 5 bases and J 6 bases; nucleotides not matched to a gene: 6. Here the CDR3 DNA reads TGTGCCAGCAGTCTAGCGGGAGTACCCGATACGCAGTATTTT. It encodes CASSLAGVPDTQYF.

V gene TRBV3-1 (or the pseudogene TRBV3-2) combines with J gene TRBJ1-2; D is possibly TRBD1 (5 bases). V gave up 4 bases and J gave up 4 bases, with 16 bases separating them. The CDR3 spans 15 residues. Germline values: CDR1 LGHDT, CDR2 YNNKEL (reference sequence). CDR3 in DNA: TGTGCCAGCAGCCCCAATCTTGACAGCCCCTATGGCTACACCTTC. Translating gives CASSPNLDSPYGYTF.

The J gene is TRBJ1-2, the V gene TRBV19; 7 bases map to TRBD1. This CDR3 is built from 13 residues. Germline CDR1 reads LNHDA; CDR2 reads SQIVND (reference sequence). V gave up 3 bases and J gave up 2 bases; unmatched junction bases: 0. This CDR3 reads CASSMGQNYGYTF. As DNA, the CDR3 is TGTGCCAGTAGTATGGGACAGAACTATGGCTACACCTTC.

This chain joins TRBV7-9 and TRBJ1-2; D is perhaps TRBD1 (5 bases). The V and J ends lost 4 bases and 4 bases respectively, with 10 bases between them. The CDR3 extends over 13 amino acids. Germline values: CDR1 SEHNR, CDR2 FQNEAQ (reference sequence). CDR3 region: CASSYDSLYGYTF. The DNA for the CDR3 is TGTGCCAGCAGCTATGACAGCCTCTATGGCTACACCTTC.

The V and J genes are TRBV18 and TRBJ1-1, with TRBD1 as a possible D gene (5 bases). Germline CDR1 KGHSH, CDR2 LQKENI. This CDR3 contains 14 residues. With 6 bases removed from V and 6 bases from J, the gap between germline ends came to 17 bases. The CDR3 nucleotides read TGTGCCAGCTCCGGAGGGAGGGGCATGGCTGAAGCTTTCTTT. Protein sequence: CASSGGRGMAEAFF.

The V and J genes are TRBV3-1 (or the pseudogene TRBV3-2) and TRBJ1-2; D unresolved. The V end lost 0 bases, the J end lost 4 bases, and 9 bases lay between the germline ends. CDR1 and CDR2 from the germline V gene are LGHDT and YNNKEL (reference sequence). The CDR3 has 14 amino acids. CDR3 nucleotide sequence: TGTGCCAGCAGCCAAGATATGGTCAGCTATGGCTACACCTTC. This translates into CASSQDMVSYGYTF.

The chain combines TRBV5-5 with TRBJ2-5; 11 nucleotides agree with TRBD2. The V gene's germline CDR1 is SGHKS and CDR2 YYEKEE (reference sequence). The junction had 11 bases not matched to a gene; V was cut back by 0 bases and J by 4 bases. CDR3 length: 18 residues. The CDR3 protein is CASSLGASGGILLETQYF. In DNA, the CDR3 is TGTGCCAGCAGCTTGGGGGCTAGCGGGGGGATCTTGTTAGAGACCCAGTACTTC.

V is TRBV28 and J is TRBJ1-1; D gene uncertain. Germline CDR1 MDHEN, CDR2 SYDVKM. The V end was cut by 4 bases, the J end by 3 bases, with 9 bases between. This CDR3 contains 13 residues. The CDR3 spells CASSYPRDTEAFF. DNA for the CDR3: TGTGCCAGCAGTTATCCCCGGGACACTGAAGCTTTCTTT.